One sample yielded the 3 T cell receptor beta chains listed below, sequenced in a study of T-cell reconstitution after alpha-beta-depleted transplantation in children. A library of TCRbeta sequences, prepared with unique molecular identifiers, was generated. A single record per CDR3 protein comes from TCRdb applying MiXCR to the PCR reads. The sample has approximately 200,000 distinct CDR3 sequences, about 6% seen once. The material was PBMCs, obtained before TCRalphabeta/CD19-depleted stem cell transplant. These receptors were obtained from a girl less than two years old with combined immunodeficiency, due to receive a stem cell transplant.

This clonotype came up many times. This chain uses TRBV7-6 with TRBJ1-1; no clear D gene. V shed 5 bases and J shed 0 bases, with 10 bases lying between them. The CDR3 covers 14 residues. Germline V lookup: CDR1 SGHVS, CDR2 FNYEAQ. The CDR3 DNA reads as TGTGCCAGCAGCCCCGGTGTCATGAACACTGAAGCTTTCTTT. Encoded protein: CASSPGVMNTEAFF.

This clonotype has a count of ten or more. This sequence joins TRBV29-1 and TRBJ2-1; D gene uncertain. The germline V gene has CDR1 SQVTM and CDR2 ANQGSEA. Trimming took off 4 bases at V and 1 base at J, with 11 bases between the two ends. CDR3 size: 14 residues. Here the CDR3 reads CSVVMLWSYNEQFF. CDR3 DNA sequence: TGCAGCGTTGTTATGCTTTGGTCCTACAATGAGCAGTTCTTC.

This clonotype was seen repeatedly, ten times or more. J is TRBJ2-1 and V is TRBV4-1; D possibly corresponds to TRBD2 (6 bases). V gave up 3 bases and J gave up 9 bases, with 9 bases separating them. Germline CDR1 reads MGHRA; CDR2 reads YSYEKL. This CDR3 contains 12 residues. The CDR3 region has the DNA TGCGCCAGCAGCCACCAAGCGGGTGAGCAGTTCTTC. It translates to CASSHQAGEQFF.